Listed here is a single TCR beta chain. This sample is part of a study of OX40 agonist ivuxolimab in advanced cancers. Only in-frame clones appear in the TCRdb table, and some are missing; sequencing was by immunoSEQ multiplex PCR. The sample holds over 90,000 clones, approximately 95% seen once. With 5 bases removed from V and 7 bases from J, the gap between germline ends came to 12 bases. The CDR3 runs to 13 residues. Germline lookup yields CDR1 MDHEN and CDR2 SYDVKM. This clonotype was obtained from an adult with an advanced solid tumor such as melanoma, head and neck, liver or kidney cancer. The V and J genes are TRBV28 and TRBJ2-1; D possibly uses TRBD1 or TRBD2 (5 bases each). The sequences come from CD4+ or CD8+ T cells sorted from blood, collected in a trial of the OX40 agonist ivuxolimab. The DNA of the CDR3 is TGTGCCAGCAGTACCTCCGGGACGAATGAGCAGTTCTTC. This codes for CASSTSGTNEQFF.